This passage covers 25 T cell receptor beta chains from one sample sequenced in a study of quantifying T cell responses using KT2 cells. Study-level background: TCR alpha and beta constant-region primers primed reverse transcription of RNA.

The cDNA 3' end received a ligated oligonucleotide with a UMI. First-round PCR used 4 cycles and beta primers RC1.1 and RC1.2 covering TRBC1 and TRBC2. TCRdb re-called the UMI-ligation and nested PCR reads with MiXCR, one entry per CDR3 protein. The sample includes approximately 50,000 distinct CDR3 sequences, around a tenth of them seen just once. Sequenced material: PBMCs spiked with cells of the T cell clone KT2. Receptors were obtained from a human donor.

This chain joins TRBV6-6 and TRBJ2-7; weak D call: TRBD1 (6 bases). The V end lost 5 bases, the J end lost 2 bases, and 16 bases lay between the germline ends. The CDR3 extends over 15 amino acids. Germline assignment: CDR1 MNHNY and CDR2 SVGAGI (reference sequence). CDR3 residues: CASSVQSGGPYEQYF. The CDR3 DNA reads TGTGCCAGCAGTGTGCAAAGTGGGGGCCCCTACGAGCAGTACTTC.

This clonotype was detected a few times. The V and J genes are TRBV7-8 and TRBJ1-1; unclear D gene. Germline-derived CDR1 and CDR2 are SGHVS and FQNEAQ. V lost 4 bases and J 1 base, leaving 10 bases between the germline ends. The CDR3 is 14 amino acids. The CDR3 DNA sequence: TGTGCCAGCAGCTCCCCCCCGGAGAACACTGAAGCTTTCTTT. It specifies CASSSPPENTEAFF.

This rearrangement joins TRBV5-1 to TRBJ2-3, with unresolved D. Germline assignment: CDR1 SGHRS and CDR2 YFSETQ. This CDR3 is built from 12 residues. The V and J ends lost 2 bases and 4 bases respectively, with 5 bases between them. For the CDR3, the DNA is TGCGCCAGCAGCTTCGGTCCAGATACGCAGTATTTT. This encodes CASSFGPDTQYF.

This clonotype was seen at least ten times. V gene TRBV19 combines with J gene TRBJ1-5, with D tentatively TRBD1 (6 bases). The V gene lost 7 bases and the J gene lost 3 bases, with 10 bases spanning the gap. The CDR3 consists of 13 residues. Germline V gene data show CDR1 as LNHDA and CDR2 as SQIVND (reference sequence). Here the CDR3 reads CASTGTHNQPQHF. The CDR3, as DNA: TGTGCCAGTACCGGGACACACAATCAGCCCCAGCATTTT.

A word on this clonotype: A much bigger clone sits one base away, suggesting this may be a read error. The rearrangement links TRBV4-1 to TRBJ1-6; D might be TRBD1 (6 bases). This CDR3 contains 16 residues. Trimming pared 4 bases from V and 7 bases from J, leaving 17 bases between. The germline V gene encodes CDR1 MGHRA and CDR2 YSYEKL. This CDR3 reads CASSRETGQKNSPLHF. The CDR3 coding sequence is TGCGCCAGCAGCCGAGAAACCGGACAGAAAAATTCACCCCTCCACTTT.

Only a few counts were recorded for this clonotype. The chain carries TRBV12-3 or TRBV12-4 and TRBJ1-4, with a weak D call TRBD1 (6 bases). The CDR3 loop spans 15 amino acids. V lost 6 bases, J lost 8 bases, and 19 bases lay in between. The CDR3 spells CASRRTGSGVEKLFF. CDR3 DNA: TGTGCCAGCAGACGAACAGGGTCTGGTGTAGAAAAACTGTTTTTT.

In its sample, this clonotype was seen many times. V is TRBV20-1 and J is TRBJ2-1, with TRBD2 as a possible D gene (7 bases). V lost 6 bases to trimming and J lost 15 bases, with 24 bases between them. The CDR3 runs 13 residues. Germline lookup yields CDR1 DFQATT and CDR2 SNEGSKA (reference sequence). CDR3 region: CSAGEGGGRWRFF. The CDR3 DNA is TGCAGTGCCGGAGAGGGGGGGGGTCGTTGGAGGTTCTTC.

A few counts support this clonotype. The J gene is TRBJ2-3, the V gene TRBV20-1; TRBD2 matches 7 bases. The CDR3 is 11 amino acids. Germline V gene data show CDR1 as DFQATT and CDR2 as SNEGSKA (reference sequence). The junction had 8 bases not matched to a gene; V was cut back by 4 bases and J by 13 bases. The CDR3 region is CSAKAGVLEYF. In DNA, the CDR3 is TGCAGTGCTAAGGCGGGGGTCTTGGAGTATTTT.

The chain uses TRBV9 and TRBJ2-1; TRBD2 aligns across 10 bases. Per the germline V gene, CDR1 is SGDLS and CDR2 is YYNGEE. The CDR3 is made up of 15 amino acids. Trimming cost V 4 bases and J 6 bases; bases outside gene matches: 7. CDR3 protein: CASSLDASGSNEQFF. DNA for the CDR3: TGTGCCAGCAGCCTAGACGCTAGCGGGAGCAATGAGCAGTTCTTC.

This clonotype has at least ten counts. The V call is TRBV12-3 or TRBV12-4, the J call TRBJ2-7; 7 nucleotides align to TRBD1. The junction had 15 bases not matched to a gene; V was cut back by 6 bases and J by 1 base. This CDR3 is built from 17 residues. The CDR3 sequence: CASSPTPDRTGSYEQYF. The CDR3 region has the DNA TGTGCCAGCAGCCCTACCCCAGACCGGACAGGTTCCTACGAGCAGTACTTC.

This sequence joins TRBV7-9 and TRBJ2-7; tentatively, D is TRBD1 (5 bases). This CDR3 is 15 amino acids long. From germline, CDR1 is SEHNR and CDR2 FQNEAQ (reference sequence). Trimming took 5 bases from V and 1 from J, leaving 15 bases between them. In DNA form, the CDR3 reads TGTGCCAGCAGCCCGGTGGGCCAGGGTTCCTACGAGCAGTACTTC. The encoded protein is CASSPVGQGSYEQYF.

The chain joins TRBV10-3 to TRBJ1-5; 9 nucleotides match TRBD1. The CDR3 length is 15 residues. CDR1 and CDR2 (germline): ENHRY, SYGVKD. The trim removed 1 base at V and 7 bases at J, leaving 5 bases unmatched. The CDR3 loop is CAISELQGAGQPQHF. In DNA form, the CDR3 reads TGTGCCATCAGTGAGTTACAGGGGGCCGGGCAGCCCCAGCATTTT.

This clonotype was detected only a few times. The V call is TRBV20-1, the J call TRBJ1-2; 10 bases fit TRBD1. Germline V gene lookup returns CDR1 DFQATT and CDR2 SNEGSKA (reference sequence). V gave up 1 base and J gave up 6 bases; unmatched junction bases: 8. The CDR3 runs to 15 residues. The CDR3 loop reads CSARVTPGQGHGYTF. The CDR3 DNA is TGCAGTGCTAGAGTTACACCGGGACAGGGGCATGGCTACACCTTC.

This clonotype was seen ten or more times. The rearrangement joins TRBV5-8 to TRBJ1-2; 7 nucleotides line up with TRBD1. The CDR3 contains 14 residues. The V gene's germline CDR1 is SGHTS and CDR2 YDEGEE. Unmatched junction bases numbered 6, after V lost 4 bases and J lost 3 bases. CDR3 region: CASSATGTHYGYTF. The CDR3 region has the DNA TGTGCCAGCAGCGCGACAGGGACCCACTATGGCTACACCTTC.

This clonotype was detected many times. The J gene is TRBJ1-2, the V gene TRBV7-2; D perhaps matches TRBD1 (5 bases). The germline V gene has CDR1 SGHTA and CDR2 FQGNSA. CDR3 length equals 14 residues. Between the trimmed V and J ends, which lost 1 base and 2 bases, there was a span of 8 bases. CDR3 sequence (DNA): TGTGCCAGCAGCTTAGGGGGACGGAACTATGGCTACACCTTC. It encodes CASSLGGRNYGYTF. Using reference TRBV7-2 and TRBJ1-2 for the parts outside the CDR3, the full variable domain is GAGVSQSPSNKVTEKGKDVELRCDPISGHTALYWYRQSLGQGLEFLIYFQGNSAPDKSGLPSDRFSAERTGGSVSTLTIQRTQQEDSAVYLCASSLGGRNYGYTFGSGTRLTVV.

The genes are TRBV7-9 and TRBJ2-7; D may be TRBD1 or TRBD2 (5 bases each). Between the trimmed V and J ends, which lost 5 bases and 4 bases, there was a span of 21 bases. The CDR3 consists of 16 residues. CDR1 and CDR2 (germline): SEHNR, FQNEAQ (reference sequence). The DNA for the CDR3 is TGTGCCAGCAGCCAATGGGACGGACGACGTCCTTACGAGCAGTACTTC. It translates to CASSQWDGRRPYEQYF.

This chain connects TRBV5-1 to TRBJ1-1; no clear D. Germline assignment: CDR1 SGHRS and CDR2 YFSETQ. Trimming took 4 bases from V and 6 from J, leaving 16 bases between them. CDR3 length: 14 amino acids. DNA for the CDR3: TGCGCCAGCAGCCCCACAAGGAGTGGGGCTGAAGCTTTCTTT. This encodes CASSPTRSGAEAFF.

This clonotype was picked up a small number of times. The chain has TRBV6-6 and TRBJ1-5; D possibly corresponds to TRBD1 (5 bases). This CDR3 is 15 amino acids long. CDR1 and CDR2 (germline): MNHNY, SVGAGI (reference sequence). V dropped 6 bases and J dropped 5 bases, with 17 bases sitting between them. The CDR3 DNA sequence: TGTGCCAGCAGCCTAGGACTGGGGGGGGATCAGCCCCAGCATTTT. It yields the protein CASSLGLGGDQPQHF.

This chain joins TRBV9 and TRBJ2-5, with D possibly being TRBD2 (7 bases). Germline CDR1 is SGDLS and CDR2 is YYNGEE. The ends were cut back, 3 bases at V and 4 bases at J, with 16 bases in the middle. The CDR3 loop spans 15 amino acids. DNA for the CDR3: TGTGCCAGCAGCGCTTATGGGGGGGCCGGAGAGACCCAGTACTTC. Protein: CASSAYGGAGETQYF.

This chain uses TRBV5-1 with TRBJ2-7; 10 nucleotides align to TRBD2. With 0 bases clipped from V and 2 bases from J, the junction kept 2 bases outside the gene matches. There are 15 residues in the CDR3. CDR1 is SGHRS, CDR2 YFSETQ, per germline. The CDR3 loop reads CASSLELAGTYEQYF. In DNA form, the CDR3 reads TGCGCCAGCAGCTTGGAACTAGCGGGGACCTACGAGCAGTACTTC.

The gene calls are TRBV12-3 or TRBV12-4 and TRBJ2-7, with a weak D call TRBD1 (6 bases). CDR3 size: 12 residues. V was cut by 5 bases and J by 11 bases, with 16 bases left in between. CDR3 in amino acids: CASSQYRVAKYF. CDR3 coding DNA: TGTGCCAGCAGTCAATACAGGGTGGCGAAGTACTTC.

The gene calls are TRBV5-6 and TRBJ2-1; TRBD2 is a possible D gene (6 bases). The CDR3 has 14 residues. The V and J ends lost 7 bases and 4 bases respectively, with 15 bases between them. Per the germline V gene, CDR1 is SGHDT and CDR2 is YYEEEE. In nucleotides, the CDR3 is TGTGCCAGCGGTGTCTCGGCGGGGTACAATGAGCAGTTCTTC. Residues: CASGVSAGYNEQFF.

For this clonotype: This clone may be a read error of a much larger clone one base away. V is TRBV6-5 and J is TRBJ2-3; tentatively, D is TRBD2 (5 bases). V was cut by 5 bases and J by 1 base, with 16 bases left in between. In germline, CDR1 is MNHEY, CDR2 SVGAGI. The CDR3 covers 16 residues. The CDR3 spells CASSPRLLGGTDTQYF. In DNA form, the CDR3 reads TGTGCCAGCAGTCCCCGACTACTCGGGGGCACAGATACGCAGTATTTT.

This clonotype was counted many times. The chain uses TRBV24-1 and TRBJ2-6; the D gene is possibly TRBD2 (5 bases). Germline CDR1 is KGHDR and CDR2 is SFDVKD. CDR3 length: 16 amino acids. V gave up 6 bases and J gave up 2 bases, with 13 bases separating them. Here the CDR3 reads CATSHRGFAGANVLTF. CDR3 sequence (DNA): TGTGCCACCAGTCACCGAGGGTTTGCTGGGGCCAACGTCCTGACTTTC.

In its sample, this clonotype was seen many times. The J gene is TRBJ2-3, the V gene TRBV18; 11 bases fit TRBD2. This CDR3 spans 17 amino acids. Germline assignment: CDR1 KGHSH and CDR2 LQKENI. The V gene end was trimmed by 5 bases and the J gene end by 3 bases; junction bases not matched to a gene: 10. The CDR3 protein is CASSRPSGRSKTDTQYF. The CDR3 coding sequence is TGTGCCAGCTCAAGACCTAGCGGGAGGTCAAAAACAGATACGCAGTATTTT.